The clone carrying this T cell receptor beta chain was picked up a small number of times. Its matching antigen is unknown. These data originate in a study of human T cells and chemical hapten exposure. Background on the study: TCR yields differed between samples (mainly from small differences in pooled library volume). Study-wide results and limits: Controls had significantly fewer large CDR3 similarity clusters than were formed by expanded TCRs. Correlating positively with patch test score were the PT1 expanded TCR counts.

The time point here: patch test 2, 6 weeks after DPC sensitization. The treatment denotes: therapeutic diphenylcyclopropenone sensitization with weekly scalp DPC. Each CDR3 protein is one row after TCRdb ran MiXCR on the RACE reads. The data show roughly 150,000 distinct CDR3 sequences, roughly 12% seen once. Sample: whole blood, taken in connection with sensitization to the hapten diphenylcyclopropenone (DPC). The origin of this receptor is a woman aged 50 to 65 with alopecia areata. Some clones in this sample may be carry-over from other donors' samples.

The CDR3 region is CASSQEAGGFATNEKLFF. As DNA, the CDR3 is TGCGCCAGCAGCCAAGAGGCAGGGGGCTTCGCAACTAATGAAAAACTGTTTTTT. The J gene is TRBJ1-4, the V gene TRBV4-3, with 8 nucleotides matching TRBD1. V was clipped by 0 bases and J by 0 bases; unmatched bases: 6. Per germline, CDR1 LGHNA and CDR2 YSLEER. This CDR3 contains 18 residues.